The 26 T cell receptor beta chains below all came from one sample that was sequenced in a study of T cell responses to AZD1222 COVID-19 vaccine. Produced via immunoSEQ multiplex PCR; TCRdb's table is partial and in-frame only. The repertoire holds fewer than 250,000 clones, with roughly 91% as singletons. Sample: peripheral blood, taken on day 0 of MenACWY control vaccination. The receptors shown here come from an adult in good health.

The V and J genes are TRBV11-2 and TRBJ2-1; a possible D gene is TRBD2 (6 bases). V was pared by 4 bases and J by 6 bases, with 16 bases between. Germline loops: CDR1 SGHAT, CDR2 FQNNGV. This CDR3 is 15 amino acids long. The chain's CDR3 is CASSSRVWRGNEQFF. In DNA, the CDR3 is TGTGCCAGCAGCTCGCGGGTCTGGCGGGGCAATGAGCAGTTCTTC.

This chain links TRBV5-1 with TRBJ2-5; tentatively, D is TRBD1 or TRBD2 (6 bases each). Germline loops: CDR1 SGHRS, CDR2 YFSETQ. The length of the CDR3 is 13 residues. Trimming cost V 3 bases and J 3 bases, with 9 bases left between them. CDR3 bases: TGCGCCAGCAGCTGGGGGGCCAAAGAGACCCAGTACTTC. It yields the protein CASSWGAKETQYF.

V and J are TRBV6-1 and TRBJ2-1; 8 bases agree with TRBD1. This CDR3 has 14 residues. The germline gives CDR1 MNHNS, CDR2 SASEGT. V shed 0 bases, J shed 9 bases, and the junction held 4 bases outside the gene matches. The CDR3 sequence is CASSEASGGGEQFF. CDR3 DNA sequence: TGTGCCAGCAGTGAAGCGTCAGGGGGCGGTGAGCAGTTCTTC.

The V call is TRBV9, the J call TRBJ1-2; D not resolved. Germline V gene sequence: CDR1 SGDLS, CDR2 YYNGEE. Trimming stripped 5 bases from V and 5 bases from J, with 13 bases between. This CDR3 has 13 amino acids. The CDR3 sequence: CASSPTAWYGYTF. CDR3 sequence (DNA): TGTGCCAGCAGTCCGACCGCCTGGTATGGCTACACCTTC.

This clone was detected once. The chain combines TRBV3-1 (or the pseudogene TRBV3-2) with TRBJ1-4; unclear D gene. CDR1 is LGHDT and CDR2 is YNNKEL in the germline V gene (reference sequence). This CDR3 has 15 residues. Trimming stripped 4 bases from V and 2 bases from J, with 11 bases between. The CDR3, as DNA: TGTGCCAGCAGCCGAGTTCGGATCACTAATGAAAAACTGTTTTTT. Translation: CASSRVRITNEKLFF.

The chain couples TRBV12-5 to TRBJ1-2; weak D call: TRBD1 (5 bases). The CDR3 spans 12 residues. Trimming left V 1 base short and J 8 bases short, with 8 bases between. Germline CDR1 is LGHNT and CDR2 is FRNRAP. The CDR3 DNA is TGTGCTAGTGGTTTGGAATGGGGGGGCTACACCTTC. It translates to CASGLEWGGYTF.

J is TRBJ2-5 and V is TRBV3-1 (or the pseudogene TRBV3-2); 9 nucleotides match TRBD2. The CDR3 is 21 amino acids. Trimming cost V 4 bases and J 0 bases; bases outside gene matches: 21. CDR1 is LGHDT and CDR2 is YNNKEL in the germline V gene (reference sequence). The CDR3 is CASSPLPGSEKRGEYQETQYF. For the CDR3, the DNA is TGTGCCAGCAGCCCCCTTCCTGGGAGTGAGAAGCGGGGGGAGTACCAAGAGACCCAGTACTTC.

The chain links TRBV6-2 or TRBV6-3 to TRBJ1-2; D is unclear. Germline CDR1 and CDR2: MNHEY and SVGEGT. The germline V and J ends were trimmed by 2 bases and 3 bases, with 10 bases remaining between them. This CDR3 has 14 amino acids. CDR3 sequence reads: CASSYGRKYYGYTF. The CDR3 DNA is TGTGCCAGCAGTTACGGTCGGAAATACTATGGCTACACCTTC.

The genes are TRBV30 and TRBJ1-3; no firm D call. The germline V gene encodes CDR1 GTSNPN and CDR2 SVGIG (reference sequence). V lost 0 bases and J lost 4, with 13 bases in between. The CDR3 extends over 15 amino acids. CDR3 sequence reads: CAWSVYHPPGNTIYF. CDR3 bases: TGTGCCTGGAGTGTATACCATCCCCCGGGAAACACCATATATTTT.

CDR3 protein: CASSQDGQSYGYTF. CDR3 nucleotide sequence: TGCGCCAGCAGCCAAGATGGGCAGTCGTATGGCTACACCTTC. The genes are TRBV4-1 and TRBJ1-2; unclear D gene. Looked up from germline, CDR1 is MGHRA and CDR2 is YSYEKL. V was pared by 0 bases and J by 5 bases, with 10 bases between. The CDR3 covers 14 residues.

The rearrangement uses TRBV3-1 (or the pseudogene TRBV3-2) and TRBJ1-5; D is unclear. Germline CDR1 reads LGHDT; CDR2 reads YNNKEL (reference sequence). This CDR3 contains 14 residues. V was pared by 4 bases and J by 0 bases, with 7 bases between. The chain's CDR3 is CASSPGYSNQPQHF. The DNA for the CDR3 is TGTGCCAGCAGCCCCGGGTATAGCAATCAGCCCCAGCATTTT.

The chain combines TRBV3-1 (or the pseudogene TRBV3-2) with TRBJ1-2; D is uncertain. The ends were cut back, 0 bases at V and 0 bases at J, with 17 bases in the middle. There are 18 residues in the CDR3. The germline CDR1 and CDR2 sequences are LGHDT and YNNKEL (reference sequence). CDR3 amino acids: CASSQEALETPSNYGYTF. The CDR3 DNA is TGTGCCAGCAGCCAAGAAGCCCTAGAGACGCCATCTAACTATGGCTACACCTTC.

The rearrangement uses TRBV7-2 and TRBJ2-3, with D perhaps given as TRBD1 or TRBD2 (7 bases each). The CDR3 extends over 12 amino acids. The V gene's germline CDR1 is SGHTA and CDR2 FQGNSA. Trimming stripped 3 bases from V and 9 bases from J, with 10 bases between. The CDR3 DNA follows: TGTGCCAGCAGCTTCCAGGGGGGGACGCAGTATTTT. Translation: CASSFQGGTQYF.

CDR3 DNA: TGTGCCAGCCGTCCCAGGACAGGGAATTCACCCCTCCACTTT. This sequence encodes CASRPRTGNSPLHF. The chain joins TRBV27 to TRBJ1-6; TRBD1 matches 8 bases. The germline V gene has CDR1 MNHEY and CDR2 SMNVEV (reference sequence). The ends lost 8 bases at V and 7 bases at J; junction bases unmatched: 7. CDR3 length: 14 residues.

V usage is TRBV20-1 and J usage is TRBJ1-2; D uncertain. CDR3 length equals 10 residues. The V end was cut by 5 bases, the J end by 3 bases, with 4 bases between. Germline V gene sequence: CDR1 DFQATT, CDR2 SNEGSKA (reference sequence). CDR3 DNA sequence: TGCAGTGCTGTATACTATGGCTACACCTTC. This codes for CSAVYYGYTF.

The rearrangement uses TRBV11-3 and TRBJ2-1, with 10 nucleotides matching TRBD2. After removal of 5 bases from V and 2 bases from J, the junction contained 9 bases not matched to a gene. The CDR3 consists of 17 residues. The germline gives CDR1 SGHNT, CDR2 YENEEA. In nucleotides, the CDR3 is TGTGCCAGCAGCCTAAGTTGGACTAGCGGTACCTACAATGAGCAGTTCTTC. Its translation is CASSLSWTSGTYNEQFF.

Concerning this clone: The identical CDR3 is also encoded by other nucleotide sequences in the sample. The genes are TRBV30 and TRBJ1-1, with TRBD1 identical over 9 bases. CDR1 is GTSNPN, CDR2 SVGIG, per germline (reference sequence). This CDR3 comprises 13 residues. The junction had 6 bases not matched to a gene; V was cut back by 5 bases and J by 5 bases. The CDR3 loop reads CAWGRQGGTEAFF. CDR3 bases: TGTGCCTGGGGGAGACAGGGGGGAACTGAAGCTTTCTTT.

The chain combines TRBV3-1 (or the pseudogene TRBV3-2) with TRBJ2-7; 7 nucleotides match TRBD1. There are 17 residues in the CDR3. Per the germline V gene, CDR1 is LGHDT and CDR2 is YNNKEL (reference sequence). V lost 2 bases and J lost 0; bases outside the gene matches: 10. The CDR3 loop reads CASSQRTGPTPSYEQYF. DNA of the CDR3: TGTGCCAGCAGCCAACGGACAGGCCCTACTCCCTCCTACGAGCAGTACTTC.

Only one count was recorded for this clone. The chain couples TRBV21-1 to TRBJ2-7; the listed D gene, TRBD2, was not tested against the DNA. TRBV21-1 is a pseudogene. This CDR3 spans 15 amino acids. The CDR3 sequence: CASTCPGLHSYEQYF. DNA for the CDR3: TGTGCCAGCACCTGTCCGGGACTCCACTCCTACGAGCAGTACTTC.

The chain couples TRBV5-4 to TRBJ2-5, with D possibly matching TRBD1 (6 bases). The V gene's germline CDR1 is SGHNT and CDR2 YYREEE (reference sequence). Trimming removed 4 bases from V and 5 bases from J, with 18 bases in between. The CDR3 covers 15 residues. CDR3 protein: CASSNKQGAGETQYF. The DNA of the CDR3 is TGTGCCAGCAGCAATAAACAGGGAGCAGGGGAGACCCAGTACTTC.

The rearrangement joins TRBV2 to TRBJ1-6; perhaps TRBD1 as D (6 bases). Germline loops: CDR1 SNHLY, CDR2 FYNNEI. V gave up 4 bases and J gave up 9 bases, with 13 bases separating them. The CDR3 loop spans 14 amino acids. Here the CDR3 reads CASSALQGTSPLHF. The DNA of the CDR3 is TGTGCCAGCAGTGCCCTACAGGGCACTTCACCCCTCCACTTT.

CDR3 in DNA: TGTGCCAGCACCGGGATTAGCGGGGGTAGCGGGGAGCTGTTTTTT. Translation gives CASTGISGGSGELFF. The chain is built from TRBV19 and TRBJ2-2; 9 positions match TRBD2. The CDR3 contains 15 residues. J lost 7 bases, V lost 9 bases, and 12 bases had no gene match. Looked up from germline, CDR1 is LNHDA and CDR2 is SQIVND (reference sequence).

The V and J genes are TRBV28 and TRBJ2-7; D perhaps matches TRBD1 (6 bases). This CDR3 is built from 12 residues. From germline, CDR1 is MDHEN and CDR2 SYDVKM. V lost 6 bases and J 4 bases, leaving 10 bases between the germline ends. CDR3 amino acids: CASSLGQYEQYF. The CDR3 DNA reads as TGTGCCAGCAGCCTCGGACAGTACGAGCAGTACTTC.

The V call is TRBV6-5, the J call TRBJ1-1; perhaps TRBD1 as D (5 bases). CDR1 and CDR2 (germline): MNHEY, SVGAGI. The CDR3 runs to 13 residues. V lost 8 bases, J lost 1 base, and 11 bases lay in between. The CDR3 DNA sequence: TGTGCCAGCGGCAGGGTGAAGAACACTGAAGCTTTCTTT. It specifies CASGRVKNTEAFF.

The J gene is TRBJ2-3, the V gene TRBV16, with TRBD2 matching over 14 bases. CDR3 size: 15 residues. The trim removed 2 bases at V and 9 bases at J, leaving 4 bases unmatched. Per the germline V gene, CDR1 is KGHSY and CDR2 is FQNENV. The CDR3 reads CASSQGTSGGLTQYF. The CDR3 DNA follows: TGTGCCAGCAGCCAAGGGACTAGCGGGGGCCTCACGCAGTATTTT. The entire variable domain, with the rest obtained from reference TRBV16 and TRBJ2-3, is as follows: GEEVAQTPKHLVRGEGQKAKLYCAPIKGHSYVFWYQQVLKNEFKFLISFQNENVFDETGMPKERFSAKCLPNSPCSLEIQATKLEDSAVYFCASSQGTSGGLTQYFGPGTRLTVL.

The J gene is TRBJ2-2, the V gene TRBV5-8, with a tentative D call TRBD2 (5 bases). Deletions cut 1 base from V and 7 bases from J, with 11 bases between. The germline V gene encodes CDR1 SGHTS and CDR2 YDEGEE. CDR3 length: 14 residues. The CDR3 DNA is TGTGCCAGCAGCTTGCTGGGAGCGGTCGGGGAGCTGTTTTTT. Amino acid sequence: CASSLLGAVGELFF.